This T cell receptor beta chain derives from a study of cytomegalovirus exposure and HLA in healthy donors. Study results and caveats: There were 150 to 200 TCR beta chains listed as cytomegalovirus-associated. Most TCR sequences were rare, but some public TCRs occurred in many donors. A classifier reportedly called cytomegalovirus status with high sensitivity and specificity.

Regarding this clone: Its antigen is unidentified.

Looked up from germline, CDR1 is SGHNT and CDR2 is YYREEE (reference sequence). The CDR3 extends over 13 amino acids. V lost 4 bases, J lost 4 bases, and 11 bases lay in between. The table came from immunoSEQ multiplex PCR; TCRdb's copy has only in-frame clones and leaves some out. The sample includes a few hundred thousand clones, about 86% of them seen just once. The sequencing sample was made of PBMCs. The TCR was taken from a woman aged 18-29 years in good health and CMV-seronegative. The J gene is TRBJ1-2, the V gene TRBV5-4, with D perhaps TRBD1 (6 bases). For the CDR3, the DNA is TGTGCCAGCAGCCCAGGGGTACGCTATGGCTACACCTTC. Encoded protein: CASSPGVRYGYTF.